This passage covers 32 T cell receptor beta chains from one sample sequenced in a study of cytomegalovirus exposure and HLA in healthy donors. The PCR made use of 60 Vbeta and 13 Jbeta primers. The repertoire was sequenced with immunoSEQ multiplex PCR; TCRdb's copy has only in-frame clones and lacks some. The table for this sample gives some 180,000 clones. Sample: PBMCs. These receptor sequences come from a young man in good health and CMV-seronegative.

The chain combines TRBV6-5 with TRBJ2-3; 11 bases line up with TRBD2. V was clipped by 8 bases and J by 2 bases; unmatched bases: 3. The CDR3 length is 14 residues. Germline CDR1 and CDR2: MNHEY and SVGAGI. The CDR3 nucleotides are TGTGCCAGCGGGACTAGCGGACACACAGATACGCAGTATTTT. Protein sequence: CASGTSGHTDTQYF.

The J gene is TRBJ2-5, the V gene TRBV28; D uncertain. The CDR3 consists of 12 residues. Germline V gene lookup returns CDR1 MDHEN and CDR2 SYDVKM. Between the trimmed V and J ends, which lost 8 bases and 4 bases, there was a span of 11 bases. The CDR3 DNA is TGTGCCAGCCGAGTAGCCCCAGAGACCCAGTACTTC. Translated, it gives CASRVAPETQYF.

The chain has TRBV7-8 and TRBJ1-5; D gene unclear. This CDR3 has 16 amino acids. Trimming took 4 bases from V and 0 from J, leaving 13 bases between them. The V gene's germline CDR1 is SGHVS and CDR2 FQNEAQ. This CDR3 reads CASSSLSGYSNQPQHF. The CDR3 DNA follows: TGTGCCAGCAGCTCATTGAGCGGATATAGCAATCAGCCCCAGCATTTT.

The V gene is TRBV11-2, the J gene TRBJ1-1; TRBD1 might be the D (6 bases). Trimming left V 5 bases short and J 4 bases short, with 14 bases between. Germline assignment: CDR1 SGHAT and CDR2 FQNNGV. The CDR3 runs to 14 residues. CDR3 in amino acids: CASSRTGTGTEAFF. The CDR3 DNA reads TGTGCCAGCAGCCGTACAGGGACGGGCACTGAAGCTTTCTTT. The full variable domain, its missing parts supplied by reference TRBV11-2 and TRBJ1-1, is EAGVAQSPRYKIIEKRQSVAFWCNPISGHATLYWYQQILGQGPKLLIQFQNNGVVDDSQLPKDRFSAERLKGVDSTLKIQPAKLEDSAVYLCASSRTGTGTEAFFGQGTRLTVV.

V usage is TRBV5-1 and J usage is TRBJ2-6, with a weak D call TRBD2 (5 bases). Trimming left V 4 bases short and J 0 bases short, with 17 bases between. The CDR3 consists of 18 residues. Germline loops: CDR1 SGHRS, CDR2 YFSETQ. CDR3 DNA sequence: TGCGCCAGCAGCCTCCTTGGACTTACCGCCTCTGGGGCCAACGTCCTGACTTTC. Protein: CASSLLGLTASGANVLTF.

V and J are TRBV7-2 and TRBJ1-5, with a possible D match to TRBD1 (5 bases). The CDR3 is 15 amino acids. Looked up from germline, CDR1 is SGHTA and CDR2 is FQGNSA. V was clipped by 3 bases and J by 5 bases, with 14 bases between them. CDR3 protein: CASSFGGKEDQPQHF. CDR3 in DNA: TGTGCCAGCAGCTTCGGGGGAAAGGAAGATCAGCCCCAGCATTTT.

This chain connects TRBV5-4 to TRBJ2-7; weak D call: TRBD2 (6 bases). The CDR3 extends over 14 amino acids. The germline gives CDR1 SGHNT, CDR2 YYREEE (reference sequence). The V end lost 4 bases, the J end lost 2 bases, and 13 bases lay between the germline ends. For the CDR3, the DNA is TGTGCCAGCAGCCCGGGGGTAGTCCCCTACGAGCAGTACTTC. Its translation is CASSPGVVPYEQYF.

The CDR3 loop reads CASSLSGAGELFF. As DNA, the CDR3 is TGTGCCAGCAGCTTATCAGGGGCCGGGGAGCTGTTTTTT. V usage is TRBV7-9 and J usage is TRBJ2-2; TRBD1 might be the D (6 bases). Per the germline V gene, CDR1 is SEHNR and CDR2 is FQNEAQ (reference sequence). This CDR3 spans 13 amino acids. V gave up 2 bases and J gave up 6 bases, with 7 bases separating them.

This sequence joins TRBV6-4 and TRBJ1-2, with D maybe TRBD1 (5 bases). V dropped 6 bases and J dropped 3 bases, with 14 bases sitting between them. The CDR3 contains 14 residues. CDR1 and CDR2 from the germline V gene are MRHNA and SNTAGT. The CDR3 DNA follows: TGTGCCAGCAGCCACGGGGGGTCCCACTATGGCTACACCTTC. Translating gives CASSHGGSHYGYTF.

This rearrangement joins TRBV6-6 to TRBJ2-5; TRBD2 matches 13 bases. The J call may not be correct, given that the DNA end is closer to TRBJ2-7. Per germline, CDR1 MNHNY and CDR2 SVGAGI (reference sequence). The CDR3 contains 14 residues. The CDR3 DNA sequence: TGTGCCAGCAGTGGACTAGCGGGAGACTACGAGCAGTACTTC. Translated: CASSGLAGDYEQYF.

The chain joins TRBV9 to TRBJ1-4, with no clear D. The CDR3 covers 13 residues. V lost 4 bases and J lost 6, with 10 bases in between. Germline CDR1 reads SGDLS; CDR2 reads YYNGEE. The CDR3 sequence: CASSRTGDEKLFF. Here the CDR3 DNA reads TGTGCCAGCAGCCGGACGGGAGATGAAAAACTGTTTTTT.

This rearrangement joins TRBV11-2 to TRBJ1-1; 7 bases line up with TRBD1. Germline values: CDR1 SGHAT, CDR2 FQNNGV. The CDR3 contains 15 residues. Germline trimming cut 4 bases from V and 1 base from J; bases unmatched to any gene: 6. The CDR3 nucleotides are TGTGCCAGCAGCTATCCGGGACAGCCGAACACTGAAGCTTTCTTT. It encodes CASSYPGQPNTEAFF.

The V gene is TRBV5-6, the J gene TRBJ2-3; 9 bases map to TRBD2. V was clipped by 0 bases and J by 0 bases; unmatched bases: 5. Germline lookup yields CDR1 SGHDT and CDR2 YYEEEE. CDR3 length equals 17 residues. The CDR3, as DNA: TGTGCCAGCAGCTTGGTGACTAGCGGAACTAGCACAGATACGCAGTATTTT. Its translation: CASSLVTSGTSTDTQYF.

This CDR3 is CASSYSTLAKADTQYF. The CDR3 region has the DNA TGTGCCAGCAGTTACTCGACGCTAGCAAAAGCTGATACGCAGTATTTT. The chain couples TRBV6-5 to TRBJ2-3, with a possible D match to TRBD2 (5 bases). The CDR3 spans 16 residues. The ends were cut back, 0 bases at V and 6 bases at J, with 16 bases in the middle. Germline CDR1 and CDR2: MNHEY and SVGAGI.

The chain couples TRBV18 to TRBJ2-1; 9 nucleotides line up with TRBD2. Germline-derived CDR1 and CDR2 are KGHSH and LQKENI. Losses at the gene ends were 3 bases for V and 8 bases for J; bases not matched to a gene: 8. This CDR3 comprises 15 residues. The CDR3 DNA reads as TGTGCCAGCTCACCGATTAGCGGGAGAGGGCATGAGCAGTTCTTC. Protein: CASSPISGRGHEQFF.

This chain connects TRBV27 to TRBJ1-1; possible D gene TRBD1, 5 bases. The CDR3 runs to 14 residues. Germline V gene data show CDR1 as MNHEY and CDR2 as SMNVEV (reference sequence). The V gene lost 3 bases and the J gene lost 7 bases, with 15 bases spanning the gap. CDR3 bases: TGTGCCAGCAGTTTGTTGTGGGGGGAACATGAAGCTTTCTTT. It translates to CASSLLWGEHEAFF.

This sequence joins TRBV5-1 and TRBJ2-1, with D maybe TRBD1 (5 bases). Germline V lookup: CDR1 SGHRS, CDR2 YFSETQ. Trimming took off 3 bases at V and 2 bases at J, with 9 bases between the two ends. There are 14 residues in the CDR3. The CDR3: CASSSMDTYNEQFF. The CDR3 nucleotides read TGCGCCAGCAGCTCTATGGACACCTACAATGAGCAGTTCTTC.

The chain uses TRBV6-5 and TRBJ2-7; 8 bases are a match to TRBD2. The V and J ends lost 5 bases and 7 bases, in that order; junction bases with no gene match: 4. The CDR3 consists of 12 residues. Germline values: CDR1 MNHEY, CDR2 SVGAGI. The CDR3 protein is CASSTPGGEQYF. CDR3 nucleotides: TGTGCCAGCAGTACTCCGGGGGGGGAGCAGTACTTC.

V and J are TRBV2 and TRBJ1-2; D perhaps matches TRBD1 (6 bases). Deletions cut 7 bases from V and 5 bases from J, with 11 bases between. The V gene's germline CDR1 is SNHLY and CDR2 FYNNEI. The CDR3 length is 12 residues. CDR3 sequence reads: CASIRGEYGYTF. The CDR3 DNA follows: TGTGCCAGCATCAGGGGAGAATATGGCTACACCTTC. Based on the CDR3 plus reference TRBV2 and TRBJ1-2, the full variable domain is EPEVTQTPSHQVTQMGQEVILRCVPISNHLYFYWYRQILGQKVEFLVSFYNNEISEKSEIFDDQFSVERPDGSNFTLKIRSTKLEDSAMYFCASIRGEYGYTFGSGTRLTVV.

This chain links TRBV5-1 with TRBJ1-1; 7 bases agree with TRBD1. The CDR3 contains 14 residues. The V and J ends lost 1 base and 5 bases, in that order; junction bases with no gene match: 5. Germline V gene lookup returns CDR1 SGHRS and CDR2 YFSETQ. The CDR3 DNA follows: TGCGCCAGCAGCTTGAGGACAGGACCTACTGAAGCTTTCTTT. Translating it yields CASSLRTGPTEAFF.

The CDR3 DNA reads TGCGCCAGCAATTTCGACAGTAACTATGGCTACACCTTC. This encodes CASNFDSNYGYTF. The rearrangement uses TRBV5-1 and TRBJ1-2; tentatively, D is TRBD1 (5 bases). Germline V lookup: CDR1 SGHRS, CDR2 YFSETQ. This CDR3 region has 13 residues. Trimming shortened V by 6 bases and J by 1 base, and 10 bases separated the two germline ends.

The rearrangement links TRBV9 to TRBJ2-3; 9 nucleotides match TRBD2. V gave up 0 bases and J gave up 2 bases; unmatched junction bases: 4. The CDR3 is made up of 16 amino acids. Looked up from germline, CDR1 is SGDLS and CDR2 is YYNGEE. CDR3 sequence: CASSVEGLAFTDTQYF. CDR3 DNA: TGTGCCAGCAGCGTAGAGGGACTAGCATTCACAGATACGCAGTATTTT.

This chain links TRBV7-6 with TRBJ1-4, with 8 bases identical to TRBD1. Germline loops: CDR1 SGHVS, CDR2 FNYEAQ. The CDR3 has 13 amino acids. Losses at the gene ends were 4 bases for V and 8 bases for J; bases not matched to a gene: 3. The CDR3 protein is CASSWTGSEKLFF. The CDR3 DNA sequence: TGTGCCAGCAGCTGGACAGGGAGCGAAAAACTGTTTTTT.

The V and J genes are TRBV29-1 and TRBJ2-5; the match to TRBD1 covers 10 bases. The better agreement between TRBJ2-7 and the DNA end casts doubt on the J call. Germline V gene data show CDR1 as SQVTM and CDR2 as ANQGSEA. The CDR3 runs 15 residues. In DNA, the CDR3 is TGCAGCGGATCGGGACAGGGGTCTTCTTCCTACGAGCAGTACTTC. Residues: CSGSGQGSSSYEQYF.

The chain links TRBV2 to TRBJ1-5, with 8 bases matching TRBD1. Germline V gives CDR1 SNHLY, CDR2 FYNNEI. CDR3 length: 19 residues. The V segment lost 6 bases and the J segment 0 bases; nucleotides outside the gene matches: 16. The CDR3 spells CASSHNRDRQSGSNQPQHF. The DNA of the CDR3 is TGTGCCAGCAGCCATAACCGGGACAGGCAGTCTGGTAGCAATCAGCCCCAGCATTTT.

About this clone: Other DNA sequences in this specimen translate into the identical CDR3. The rearrangement uses TRBV7-9 and TRBJ1-1, with 7 bases fitting TRBD1. V lost 1 base to trimming and J lost 1 base; unmatched junction nucleotides: 0. The CDR3 totals 14 residues. Germline assignment: CDR1 SEHNR and CDR2 FQNEAQ (reference sequence). The CDR3 loop reads CASSLGQGNTEAFF. For the CDR3, the DNA is TGTGCCAGCAGCTTAGGACAGGGGAACACTGAAGCTTTCTTT.

The rearrangement uses TRBV30 and TRBJ2-2; 9 positions agree with TRBD1. Trimming at V came to 3 bases and at J to 3 bases, leaving 2 bases not matched to a gene. The germline gives CDR1 GTSNPN, CDR2 SVGIG (reference sequence). This CDR3 contains 14 residues. The CDR3 region is CAWSNRGHTGELFF. CDR3 DNA sequence: TGTGCCTGGAGCAACAGGGGGCACACCGGGGAGCTGTTTTTT.

The chain links TRBV7-6 to TRBJ1-2, with 7 bases fitting TRBD1. This CDR3 has 14 residues. Germline V gene lookup returns CDR1 SGHVS and CDR2 FNYEAQ. Trimming removed 1 base from V and 6 bases from J; junction bases left unmatched: 5. The DNA for the CDR3 is TGTGCCAGCAGCTTAGGGGGCCAGGGGGATGGCTACACCTTC. Translating gives CASSLGGQGDGYTF. Together with reference TRBV7-6 and TRBJ1-2, the CDR3 gives the full variable domain: GAGVSQSPRYKVTKRGQDVALRCDPISGHVSLYWYRQALGQGPEFLTYFNYEAQQDKSGLPNDRFSAERPEGSISTLTIQRTEQRDSAMYRCASSLGGQGDGYTFGSGTRLTVV.

The gene calls are TRBV19 and TRBJ1-5; D is unclear. Trimming shortened V by 5 bases and J by 0 bases, and 11 bases separated the two germline ends. Germline-derived CDR1 and CDR2 are LNHDA and SQIVND (reference sequence). This CDR3 has 15 residues. CDR3 sequence: CASSVTHYSNQPQHF. As DNA, the CDR3 is TGTGCCAGTAGTGTTACACATTATAGCAATCAGCCCCAGCATTTT.

This chain joins TRBV2 and TRBJ1-5; D uncertain. This CDR3 is built from 15 residues. Trimming took off 2 bases at V and 0 bases at J, with 8 bases between the two ends. From germline, CDR1 is SNHLY and CDR2 FYNNEI. The DNA of the CDR3 is TGTGCCAGCAGTGAACAGTCCTTTAGCAATCAGCCCCAGCATTTT. Protein product: CASSEQSFSNQPQHF.

The chain carries TRBV19 and TRBJ2-1, with 8 positions matching TRBD2. This CDR3 comprises 12 residues. V was clipped by 7 bases and J by 9 bases; unmatched bases: 5. Germline lookup yields CDR1 LNHDA and CDR2 SQIVND (reference sequence). CDR3 nucleotide sequence: TGTGCCAGTACCGGGAGGGCCCGTGAGCAGTTCTTC. Amino acid sequence: CASTGRAREQFF.

The chain uses TRBV13 and TRBJ1-4; D remains ambiguous. Germline CDR1 and CDR2: PRHDT and FYEKMQ (reference sequence). This CDR3 comprises 17 residues. V was shortened by 1 base and J by 2 bases, with 14 bases between the two germline ends. The CDR3 region has the DNA TGTGCCAGCAGCTTAGCGGTTCCCGGGTGGACTAATGAAAAACTGTTTTTT. This sequence encodes CASSLAVPGWTNEKLFF.